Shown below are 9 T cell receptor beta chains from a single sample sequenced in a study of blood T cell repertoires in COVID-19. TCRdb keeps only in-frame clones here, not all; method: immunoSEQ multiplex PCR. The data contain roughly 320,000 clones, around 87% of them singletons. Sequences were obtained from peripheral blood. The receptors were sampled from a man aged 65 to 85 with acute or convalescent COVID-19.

CDR3 in amino acids: CAISDPTSGRTIYEQYF. In DNA form, the CDR3 reads TGTGCCATCAGTGACCCAACTAGCGGGCGAACCATTTACGAGCAGTACTTC. The chain employs TRBV10-3 and TRBJ2-7, with 9 bases aligning to TRBD2. The germline V gene encodes CDR1 ENHRY and CDR2 SYGVKD. The V segment lost 3 bases and the J segment 4 bases; nucleotides outside the gene matches: 13. The length of the CDR3 is 17 residues.

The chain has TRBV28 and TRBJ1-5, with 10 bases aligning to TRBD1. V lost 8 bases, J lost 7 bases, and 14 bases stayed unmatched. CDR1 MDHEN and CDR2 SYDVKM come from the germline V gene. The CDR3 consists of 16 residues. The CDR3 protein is CASFPGQGIVWQPQHF. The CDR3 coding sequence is TGTGCCAGCTTTCCGGGACAGGGGATTGTTTGGCAGCCCCAGCATTTT.

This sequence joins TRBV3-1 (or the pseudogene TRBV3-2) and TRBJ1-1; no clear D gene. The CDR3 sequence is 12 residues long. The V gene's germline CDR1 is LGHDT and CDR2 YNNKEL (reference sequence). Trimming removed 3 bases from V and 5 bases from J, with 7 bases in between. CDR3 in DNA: TGTGCCAGCAGCCAGGGAGAGACTGAAGCTTTCTTT. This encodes CASSQGETEAFF.

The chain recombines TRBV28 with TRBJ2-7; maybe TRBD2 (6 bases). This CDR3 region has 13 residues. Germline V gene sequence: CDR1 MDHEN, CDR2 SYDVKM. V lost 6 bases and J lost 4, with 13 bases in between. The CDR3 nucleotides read TGTGCCAGCAGCCGTCTCGGGGGTTACGAGCAGTACTTC. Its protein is CASSRLGGYEQYF.

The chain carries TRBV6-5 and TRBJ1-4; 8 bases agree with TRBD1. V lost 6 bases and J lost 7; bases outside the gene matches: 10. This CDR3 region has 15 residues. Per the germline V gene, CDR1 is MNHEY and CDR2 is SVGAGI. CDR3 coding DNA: TGTGCCAGCAGCGACGACAGGGGACGGGGTGAAAAACTGTTTTTT. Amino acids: CASSDDRGRGEKLFF.

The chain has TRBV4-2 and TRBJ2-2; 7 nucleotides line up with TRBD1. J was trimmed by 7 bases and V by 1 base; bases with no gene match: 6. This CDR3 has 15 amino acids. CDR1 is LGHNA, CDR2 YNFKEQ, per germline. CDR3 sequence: CASSQGTGAVGELFF. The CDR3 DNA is TGTGCCAGCAGCCAAGGGACAGGAGCGGTCGGGGAGCTGTTTTTT.

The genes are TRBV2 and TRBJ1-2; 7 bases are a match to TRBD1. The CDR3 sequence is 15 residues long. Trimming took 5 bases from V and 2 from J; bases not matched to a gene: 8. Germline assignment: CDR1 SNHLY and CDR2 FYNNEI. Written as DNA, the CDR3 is TGTGCCAGCAGTCTCGGCGAAGGGGGCAACTATGGCTACACCTTC. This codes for CASSLGEGGNYGYTF.

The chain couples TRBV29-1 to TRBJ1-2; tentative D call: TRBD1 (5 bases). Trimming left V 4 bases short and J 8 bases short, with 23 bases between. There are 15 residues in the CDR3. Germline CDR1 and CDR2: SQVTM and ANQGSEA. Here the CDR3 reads CSVGAAGTNQGGYTF. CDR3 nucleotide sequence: TGCAGCGTTGGGGCTGCGGGGACCAATCAGGGAGGCTACACCTTC.

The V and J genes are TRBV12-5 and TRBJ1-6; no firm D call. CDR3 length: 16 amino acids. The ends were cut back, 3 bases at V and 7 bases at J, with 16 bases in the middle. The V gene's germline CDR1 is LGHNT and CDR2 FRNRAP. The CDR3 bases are TGTGCTAGTGGTTTAGCATCGGTCTCGGGGAATTCACCCCTCCACTTT. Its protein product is CASGLASVSGNSPLHF.